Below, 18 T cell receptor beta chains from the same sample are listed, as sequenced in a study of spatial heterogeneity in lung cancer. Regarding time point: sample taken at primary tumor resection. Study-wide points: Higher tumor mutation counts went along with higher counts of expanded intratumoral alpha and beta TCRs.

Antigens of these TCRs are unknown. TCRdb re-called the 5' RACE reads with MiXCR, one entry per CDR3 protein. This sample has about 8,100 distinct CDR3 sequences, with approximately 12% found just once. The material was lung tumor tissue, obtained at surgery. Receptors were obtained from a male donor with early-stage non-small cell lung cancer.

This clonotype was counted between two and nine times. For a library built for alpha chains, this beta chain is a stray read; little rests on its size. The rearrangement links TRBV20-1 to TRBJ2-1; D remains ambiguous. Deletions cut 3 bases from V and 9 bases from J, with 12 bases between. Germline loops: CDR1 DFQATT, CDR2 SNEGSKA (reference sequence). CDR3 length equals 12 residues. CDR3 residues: CSASRAGGEQFF. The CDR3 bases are TGCAGTGCTAGTCGGGCCGGCGGTGAGCAGTTCTTC.

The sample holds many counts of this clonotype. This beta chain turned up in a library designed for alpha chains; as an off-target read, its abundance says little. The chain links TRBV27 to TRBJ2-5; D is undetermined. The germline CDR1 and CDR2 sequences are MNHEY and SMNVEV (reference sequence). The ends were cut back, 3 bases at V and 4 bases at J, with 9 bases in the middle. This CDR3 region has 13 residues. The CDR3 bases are TGTGCCAGCAGTTTCGTTCGAGGAGAGACCCAGTACTTC. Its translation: CASSFVRGETQYF.

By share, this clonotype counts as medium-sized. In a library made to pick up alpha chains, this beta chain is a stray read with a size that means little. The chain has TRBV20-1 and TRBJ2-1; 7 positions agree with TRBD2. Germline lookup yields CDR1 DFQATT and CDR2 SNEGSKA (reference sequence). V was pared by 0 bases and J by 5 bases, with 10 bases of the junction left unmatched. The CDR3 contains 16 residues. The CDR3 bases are TGCAGTGCTAGAGATTACGGCGGGAGATGGAACAATGAGCAGTTCTTC. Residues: CSARDYGGRWNNEQFF.

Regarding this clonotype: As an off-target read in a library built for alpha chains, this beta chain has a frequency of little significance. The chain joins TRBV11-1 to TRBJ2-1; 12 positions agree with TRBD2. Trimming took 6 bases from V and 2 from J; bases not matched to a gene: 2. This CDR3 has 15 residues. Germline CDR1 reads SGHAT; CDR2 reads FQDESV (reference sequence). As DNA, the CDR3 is TGTGCCAGCAGTTCTAGCGGGAGGGCCTACAATGAGCAGTTCTTC. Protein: CASSSSGRAYNEQFF. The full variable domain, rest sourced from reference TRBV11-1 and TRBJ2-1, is EAEVAQSPRYKITEKSQAVAFWCDPISGHATLYWYRQILGQGPELLVQFQDESVVDDSQLPKDRFSAERLKGVDSTLKIQPAELGDSAMYLCASSSSGRAYNEQFFGPGTRLTVL.

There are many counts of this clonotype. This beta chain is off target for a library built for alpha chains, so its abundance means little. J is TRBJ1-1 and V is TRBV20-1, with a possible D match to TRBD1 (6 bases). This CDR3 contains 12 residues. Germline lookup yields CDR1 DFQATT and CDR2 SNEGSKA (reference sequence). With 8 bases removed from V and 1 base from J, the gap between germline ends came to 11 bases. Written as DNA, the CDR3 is TGCAGTCCCAAAGGGGGGAACACTGAAGCTTTCTTT. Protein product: CSPKGGNTEAFF.

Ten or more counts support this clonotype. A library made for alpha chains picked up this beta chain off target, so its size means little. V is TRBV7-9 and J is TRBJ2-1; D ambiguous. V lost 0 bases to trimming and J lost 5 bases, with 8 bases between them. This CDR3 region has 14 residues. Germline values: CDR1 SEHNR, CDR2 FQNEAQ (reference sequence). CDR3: CASSLAPLHNEQFF. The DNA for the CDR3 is TGTGCCAGCAGCTTAGCCCCCCTTCACAATGAGCAGTTCTTC.

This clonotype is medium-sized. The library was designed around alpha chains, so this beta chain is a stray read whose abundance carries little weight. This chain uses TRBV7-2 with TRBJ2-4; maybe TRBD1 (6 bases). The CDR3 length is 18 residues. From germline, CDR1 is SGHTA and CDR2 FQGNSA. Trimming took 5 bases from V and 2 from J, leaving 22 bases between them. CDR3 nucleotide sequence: TGTGCCAGCAGCCTAAACGAAAGACAGGTGCGGTCCAAAAACATTCAGTACTTC. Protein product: CASSLNERQVRSKNIQYF.

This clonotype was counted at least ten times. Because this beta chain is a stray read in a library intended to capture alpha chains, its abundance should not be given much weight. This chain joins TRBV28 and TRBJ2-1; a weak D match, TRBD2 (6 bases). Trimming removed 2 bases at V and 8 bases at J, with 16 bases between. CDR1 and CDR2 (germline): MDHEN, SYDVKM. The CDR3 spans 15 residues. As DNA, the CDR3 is TGTGCCAGCAGTTTACTGGGAGGACCGGTGGATGAGCAGTTCTTC. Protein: CASSLLGGPVDEQFF.

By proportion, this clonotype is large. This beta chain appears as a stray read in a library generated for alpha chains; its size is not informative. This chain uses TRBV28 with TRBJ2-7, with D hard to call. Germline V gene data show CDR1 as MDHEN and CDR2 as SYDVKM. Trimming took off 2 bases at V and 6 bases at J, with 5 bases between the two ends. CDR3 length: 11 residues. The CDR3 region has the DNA TGTGCCAGCAGTTTAATGGGCGAGCAGTACTTC. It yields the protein CASSLMGEQYF.

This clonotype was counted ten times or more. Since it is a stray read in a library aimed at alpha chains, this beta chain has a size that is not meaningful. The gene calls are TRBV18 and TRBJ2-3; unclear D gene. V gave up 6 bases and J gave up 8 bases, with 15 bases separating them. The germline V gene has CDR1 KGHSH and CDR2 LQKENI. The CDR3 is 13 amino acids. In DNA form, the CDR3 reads TGTGCCAGCTCTCCCGACCGTAAGGCTACGCAGTATTTT. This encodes CASSPDRKATQYF.

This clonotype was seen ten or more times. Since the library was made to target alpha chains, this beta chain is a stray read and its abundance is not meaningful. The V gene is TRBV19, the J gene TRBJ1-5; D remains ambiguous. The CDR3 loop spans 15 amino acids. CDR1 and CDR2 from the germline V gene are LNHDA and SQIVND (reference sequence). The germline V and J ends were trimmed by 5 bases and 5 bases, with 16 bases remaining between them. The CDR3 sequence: CASSGRGLGYQPQHF. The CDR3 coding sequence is TGTGCCAGTAGTGGGAGAGGTTTGGGGTATCAGCCCCAGCATTTT.

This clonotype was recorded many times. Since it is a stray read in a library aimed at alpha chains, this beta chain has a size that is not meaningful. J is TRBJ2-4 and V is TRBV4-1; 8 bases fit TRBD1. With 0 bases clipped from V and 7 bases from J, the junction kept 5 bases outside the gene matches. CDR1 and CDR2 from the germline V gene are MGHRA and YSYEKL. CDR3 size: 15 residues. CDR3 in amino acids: CASSQDLNRGNIQYF. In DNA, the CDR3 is TGCGCCAGCAGCCAAGATTTGAACAGGGGGAACATTCAGTACTTC.

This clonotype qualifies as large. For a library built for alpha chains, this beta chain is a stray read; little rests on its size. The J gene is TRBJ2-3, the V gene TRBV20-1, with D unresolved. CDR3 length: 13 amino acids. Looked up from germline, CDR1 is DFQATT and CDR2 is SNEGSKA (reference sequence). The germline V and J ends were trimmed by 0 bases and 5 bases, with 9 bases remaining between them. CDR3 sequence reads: CSARDSNRDTQYF. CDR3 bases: TGCAGTGCTAGAGATTCGAATAGAGATACGCAGTATTTT.

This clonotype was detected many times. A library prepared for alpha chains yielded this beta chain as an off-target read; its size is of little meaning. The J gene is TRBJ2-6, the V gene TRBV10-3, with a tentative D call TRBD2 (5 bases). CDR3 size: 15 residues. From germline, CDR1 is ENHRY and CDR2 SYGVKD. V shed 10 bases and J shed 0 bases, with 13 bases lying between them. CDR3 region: CATLALDSGANVLTF. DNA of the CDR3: TGTGCCACCTTAGCGTTAGACTCTGGGGCCAACGTCCTGACTTTC.

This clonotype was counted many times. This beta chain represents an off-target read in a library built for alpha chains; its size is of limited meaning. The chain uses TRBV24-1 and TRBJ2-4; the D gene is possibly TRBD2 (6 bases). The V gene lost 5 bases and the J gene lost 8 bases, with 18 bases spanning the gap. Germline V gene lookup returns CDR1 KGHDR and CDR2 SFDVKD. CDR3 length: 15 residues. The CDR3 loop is CATSGVGASEDIQYF. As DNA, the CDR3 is TGTGCCACCAGTGGTGTTGGGGCTAGCGAGGACATTCAGTACTTC.

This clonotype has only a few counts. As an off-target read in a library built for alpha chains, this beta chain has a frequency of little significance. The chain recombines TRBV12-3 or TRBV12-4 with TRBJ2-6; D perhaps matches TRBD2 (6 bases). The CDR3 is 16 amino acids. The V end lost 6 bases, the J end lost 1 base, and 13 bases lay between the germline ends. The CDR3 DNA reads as TGTGCCAGCAGGGGGGGTGGCCCTTCTGGGGCCAACGTCCTGACTTTC. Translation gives CASRGGGPSGANVLTF.

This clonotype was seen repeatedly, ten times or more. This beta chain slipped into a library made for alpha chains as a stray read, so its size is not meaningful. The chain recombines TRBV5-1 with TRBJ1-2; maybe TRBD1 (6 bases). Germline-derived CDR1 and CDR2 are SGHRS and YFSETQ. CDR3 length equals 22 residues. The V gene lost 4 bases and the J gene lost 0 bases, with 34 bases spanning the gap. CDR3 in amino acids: CASSTTGTPRSETPTANYGYTF. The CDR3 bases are TGCGCCAGCAGCACAACCGGGACACCCAGATCCGAGACCCCCACCGCTAACTATGGCTACACCTTC. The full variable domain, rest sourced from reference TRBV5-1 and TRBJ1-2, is KAGVTQTPRYLIKTRGQQVTLSCSPISGHRSVSWYQQTPGQGLQFLFEYFSETQRNKGNFPGRFSGRQFSNSRSEMNVSTLELGDSALYLCASSTTGTPRSETPTANYGYTFGSGTRLTVV.

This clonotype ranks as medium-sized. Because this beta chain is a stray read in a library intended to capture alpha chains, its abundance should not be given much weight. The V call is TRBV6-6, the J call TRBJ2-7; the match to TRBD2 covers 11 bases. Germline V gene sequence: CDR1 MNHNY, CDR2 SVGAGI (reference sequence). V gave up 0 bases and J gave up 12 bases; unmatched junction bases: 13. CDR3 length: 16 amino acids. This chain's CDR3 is CASSYSAGTSGLATYF. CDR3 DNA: TGTGCCAGCAGTTACTCGGCAGGGACTAGCGGTTTAGCTACGTACTTC.